Below, one TCR beta chain is given with its context. Its cognate antigen is unknown. RNA transcripts provided the source from which TCR beta CDR3 regions were amplified. TCR CDR3 regions were first amplified by RT-PCR with HTBI primers. One entry per CDR3 protein, called by TCRdb with MiXCR from the multiplex PCR reads. In the table there are 500,000 to 800,000 distinct CDR3 sequences, 45% of which are singletons. The data originate from a study of T cells in Graves' hyperthyroidism and ophthalmopathy. The study left out patients who had uncontrolled infection, other autoimmune disease, pregnancy or lactation. Each diagnosis drew on symptoms, thyroxine, TRAb, thyroid ultrasound and orbital computed tomography findings. The study, taken as a whole, reports: The model's output predicted ophthalmopathy at a median of roughly 6.9 months prior to onset. The majority of expanded thyroid clonotypes above 0.001 also appeared in blood.

Germline CDR1 reads SEHNR; CDR2 reads FQNEAQ (reference sequence). V was cut by 5 bases and J by 6 bases, with 17 bases left in between. There are 14 residues in the CDR3. The source is an adult man with Graves' disease, either hyperthyroidism or ophthalmopathy (not recorded which). The specimen sequenced was peripheral blood or thyroid tissue (not recorded which). This rearrangement joins TRBV7-9 to TRBJ2-7, with D maybe TRBD2 (5 bases). In DNA, the CDR3 is TGTGCCAGCAGCCCCGGGGAGCAACGGATCGAGCAGTACTTC. Encoded protein: CASSPGEQRIEQYF.